A selection of T cell receptor beta chains follows, all from one sample in a study of OX40 agonist ivuxolimab in advanced cancers. Profiling relied on immunoSEQ multiplex PCR, and the TCRdb table lists in-frame clones only, not all of them. This sample carries about 15,000 clones, roughly four fifths of them seen once, and the ten largest clones take about 2.4%. Source: CD4+ or CD8+ T cells sorted from blood, taken in a trial of the OX40 agonist ivuxolimab. The source is an adult with an advanced solid tumor such as melanoma, head and neck, liver or kidney cancer. Each CDR3 is given with its conserved first and last residue. The order of the fields is clone size, V gene, J gene, D gene, CDR3 length, CDR3 DNA, CDR3 protein. The D gene is left open where the match is weak. Size tells how often a clone was seen (once, few, many) or the class of an expanded clone, and some rows leave it out.

clone size: -; V gene: TRBV11-3; J gene: TRBJ2-5; D gene: -; CDR3 length: 14; CDR3 DNA: TGTGCCAGCAGCTTAGATCGGTGGGAAGAGACCCAGTACTTC; CDR3 protein: CASSLDRWEETQYF
clone size: -; V gene: TRBV6-6; J gene: TRBJ2-2; D gene: TRBD1; CDR3 length: 15; CDR3 DNA: TGTGCCAGCCAGGATGGACAGGGGGACACCGGGGAGCTGTTTTTT; CDR3 protein: CASQDGQGDTGELFF
clone size: once; V gene: TRBV4-1; J gene: TRBJ1-4; D gene: -; CDR3 length: 16; CDR3 DNA: TGCGCCAGCAGCCAGGACGTGGGGGACCATAATGAAAAACTGTTTTTT; CDR3 protein: CASSQDVGDHNEKLFF
clone size: -; V gene: TRBV10-1; J gene: TRBJ2-3; D gene: TRBD2; CDR3 length: 14; CDR3 DNA: TGCGCCAGCAGTCCCGGGACTAGCGTGGATACGCAGTATTTT; CDR3 protein: CASSPGTSVDTQYF
clone size: -; V gene: TRBV25-1; J gene: TRBJ2-5; D gene: -; CDR3 length: 12; CDR3 DNA: TGTGCCAGCAGTGCCGAGGGGGAAACCCAGTACTTC; CDR3 protein: CASSAEGETQYF
clone size: -; V gene: TRBV7-2; J gene: TRBJ2-2; D gene: -; CDR3 length: 16; CDR3 DNA: TGTGCCAGCAGCTTAAGGAGCGTCGGTGACACCGGGGAGCTGTTTTTT; CDR3 protein: CASSLRSVGDTGELFF
clone size: -; V gene: TRBV28; J gene: TRBJ1-4; D gene: -; CDR3 length: 14; CDR3 DNA: TGTGCCAGCTACCCCGCAGGGAGTAATGAAAAACTGTTTTTT; CDR3 protein: CASYPAGSNEKLFF
clone size: -; V gene: TRBV19; J gene: TRBJ2-7; D gene: -; CDR3 length: 13; CDR3 DNA: TGTGCCAGTTCCAGGGGGGGCATCGGCGAGCAGTACTTC; CDR3 protein: CASSRGGIGEQYF
clone size: -; V gene: TRBV5-6; J gene: TRBJ1-3; D gene: -; CDR3 length: 16; CDR3 DNA: TGTGCCAGCAGCTTGGTTTCCGGGCAGGGGAGAAACACCATATATTTT; CDR3 protein: CASSLVSGQGRNTIYF
clone size: -; V gene: TRBV6-1; J gene: TRBJ1-1; D gene: -; CDR3 length: 14; CDR3 DNA: TGTGCCAGCAGTGAACTGGACGGGGCAGATGAAGCTTTCTTT; CDR3 protein: CASSELDGADEAFF
clone size: -; V gene: TRBV30; J gene: TRBJ1-6; D gene: TRBD1; CDR3 length: 13; CDR3 DNA: TGTGCCTGGAGAGCAGGGGGAGATTCACCCCTCCACTTT; CDR3 protein: CAWRAGGDSPLHF
clone size: -; V gene: TRBV20-1; J gene: TRBJ1-4; D gene: -; CDR3 length: 10; CDR3 DNA: TGCAGTGCTATTAATGAAAAACTGTTTTTT; CDR3 protein: CSAINEKLFF
clone size: -; V gene: TRBV30; J gene: TRBJ2-7; D gene: -; CDR3 length: 14; CDR3 DNA: TGTGCCTGGAGTGTAGGGGGGGGACCCTACGAGCAGTACTTC; CDR3 protein: CAWSVGGGPYEQYF
clone size: -; V gene: TRBV7-2; J gene: TRBJ2-7; D gene: TRBD1; CDR3 length: 17; CDR3 DNA: TGTGCCAGCAGCCCCAGCGCGACAGGGGGCGCCAAAGGGGGGCAGTACTTC; CDR3 protein: CASSPSATGGAKGGQYF
clone size: -; V gene: TRBV5-1; J gene: TRBJ2-7; D gene: -; CDR3 length: 14; CDR3 DNA: TGCGCCAGCAGCTTGACGCCCACCTCCTACGAGCAGTACTTC; CDR3 protein: CASSLTPTSYEQYF
clone size: -; V gene: TRBV13; J gene: TRBJ1-1; D gene: -; CDR3 length: 14; CDR3 DNA: TGTGCCAGCAGCTCACCAGGGGAGTCCCCCGAAGCTTTCTTT; CDR3 protein: CASSSPGESPEAFF
clone size: -; V gene: TRBV4-1; J gene: TRBJ2-7; D gene: TRBD1; CDR3 length: 13; CDR3 DNA: TGCGCCAGCAGCTCCCGGACAGGGGCCGAGCAGTACTTC; CDR3 protein: CASSSRTGAEQYF
clone size: -; V gene: TRBV19; J gene: TRBJ2-1; D gene: TRBD2; CDR3 length: 15; CDR3 DNA: TGTGCCAGTCAACCGGGACTAGCGGGAGGAGGTGAGCAGTTCTTC; CDR3 protein: CASQPGLAGGGEQFF
clone size: few; V gene: TRBV15; J gene: TRBJ1-1; D gene: TRBD1; CDR3 length: 15; CDR3 DNA: TGTGCCACCAGCAGAGATCAGGGGGCTAGCTCTGAAGCTTTCTTT; CDR3 protein: CATSRDQGASSEAFF
clone size: -; V gene: TRBV4-3; J gene: TRBJ1-3; D gene: -; CDR3 length: 14; CDR3 DNA: TGCGCCAGCAGCCAAGATGTTGTCGGAAACACCATATATTTT; CDR3 protein: CASSQDVVGNTIYF
clone size: -; V gene: TRBV21-1; J gene: TRBJ2-7; D gene: -; CDR3 length: 23; CDR3 DNA: TGTGCCAGCAGCAAAGGGGGAAGTTGGGGACTAGCGGGAGGTACGGCTAGGGATTACGAGCAGTACTTC; CDR3 protein: CASSKGGSWGLAGGTARDYEQYF
clone size: -; V gene: TRBV2; J gene: TRBJ1-4; D gene: -; CDR3 length: 11; CDR3 DNA: TGTGCCAGCGCGGTTTACGAAAAACTGTTTTTT; CDR3 protein: CASAVYEKLFF
clone size: -; V gene: TRBV27; J gene: TRBJ2-1; D gene: -; CDR3 length: 14; CDR3 DNA: TGTGCCAGCAGTCCGCCGGGACAAGCCAATGAGCAGTTCTTC; CDR3 protein: CASSPPGQANEQFF
clone size: -; V gene: TRBV7-2; J gene: TRBJ2-3; D gene: TRBD2; CDR3 length: 19; CDR3 DNA: TGTGCCAGCAGCCCTCAAGGACTAGTGGGATCTCGTGGCACAGATACGCAGTATTTT; CDR3 protein: CASSPQGLVGSRGTDTQYF
clone size: -; V gene: TRBV12-5; J gene: TRBJ2-1; D gene: -; CDR3 length: 15; CDR3 DNA: TGTGCTAGTGGTTCAGCAGGGAAGCAGTACAATGAGCAGTTCTTC; CDR3 protein: CASGSAGKQYNEQFF
clone size: -; V gene: TRBV5-1; J gene: TRBJ2-5; D gene: -; CDR3 length: 14; CDR3 DNA: TGCGCCAGCAGCTTGGCCAAGATCCAAGAGACCCAGTACTTC; CDR3 protein: CASSLAKIQETQYF